The 32 T cell receptor beta chains below were found in one sample sequenced in a study of blood T cell repertoires in COVID-19. Only in-frame clones appear in the TCRdb table, and some are missing; sequencing was by immunoSEQ multiplex PCR. The sample lists roughly 140,000 clones, about four fifths occurring once. The sequencing sample was made of peripheral blood. These TCRs come from a man in his 60s with acute or convalescent COVID-19.

The chain employs TRBV6-5 and TRBJ1-1; perhaps TRBD1 as D (6 bases). The length of the CDR3 is 14 residues. Trimming took 1 base from V and 6 from J, leaving 12 bases between them. Germline-derived CDR1 and CDR2 are MNHEY and SVGAGI. This chain's CDR3 is CASSYLLRGPEAFF. The CDR3 nucleotides are TGTGCCAGCAGTTACTTACTCAGGGGCCCTGAAGCTTTCTTT.

A note on this clone: Relative to the germline gene, one junction end is altered; a read error may explain this. The chain has TRBV15 and TRBJ2-7, with TRBD2 matching 11 bases. Germline loops: CDR1 LNHNV, CDR2 YYDKDF (reference sequence). The CDR3 spans 13 residues. The CDR3 DNA reads as TGTGCCACCAGCAGGGGGGGACTAGCGGAGCTGAGATTC. Its protein is CATSRGGLAELRF.

The chain is built from TRBV7-9 and TRBJ2-3; D not certain. This CDR3 is 17 amino acids long. From germline, CDR1 is SEHNR and CDR2 FQNEAQ (reference sequence). The ends were cut back, 4 bases at V and 3 bases at J, with 20 bases in the middle. The CDR3 region has the DNA TGTGCCAGCAGCTCGCTTTATTCTCCCCGGCGGACAGATACGCAGTATTTT. Protein sequence: CASSSLYSPRRTDTQYF.

The chain combines TRBV7-9 with TRBJ2-1, with a weak D call TRBD2 (5 bases). The CDR3 has 15 amino acids. V lost 5 bases, J lost 0 bases, and 11 bases lay in between. Germline lookup yields CDR1 SEHNR and CDR2 FQNEAQ (reference sequence). CDR3 sequence (DNA): TGTGCCAGCAGCCCAAGCGGTCTCTCCTACAATGAGCAGTTCTTC. It yields the protein CASSPSGLSYNEQFF.

The rearrangement uses TRBV12-3 or TRBV12-4 and TRBJ1-2; D may be TRBD1 (5 bases). The CDR3 runs to 13 residues. V lost 6 bases to trimming and J lost 6 bases, with 14 bases between them. CDR3 sequence: CASREGRGDGYTF. The CDR3 nucleotides read TGTGCCAGCAGGGAGGGGAGGGGCGATGGCTACACCTTC.

The V call is TRBV6-6, the J call TRBJ2-1, with 7 bases identical to TRBD2. The V gene end was trimmed by 6 bases and the J gene end by 6 bases; junction bases not matched to a gene: 11. The CDR3 has 15 amino acids. The germline gives CDR1 MNHNY, CDR2 SVGAGI (reference sequence). The CDR3 DNA sequence: TGTGCCAGCAGCCCCTCGGGGGAGGGCCGCAATGAGCAGTTCTTC. Protein sequence: CASSPSGEGRNEQFF.

This clone was detected only a few times. This chain connects TRBV5-6 to TRBJ1-2; 9 bases match TRBD1. Trimming removed 7 bases from V and 3 bases from J; junction bases left unmatched: 10. Germline loops: CDR1 SGHDT, CDR2 YYEEEE. This CDR3 is 15 amino acids long. The CDR3 loop reads CASGGAQGAYYGYTF. In DNA form, the CDR3 reads TGTGCCAGCGGCGGGGCACAGGGGGCTTACTATGGCTACACCTTC. Combining the CDR3 with reference TRBV5-6 and TRBJ1-2 gives the whole variable domain DAGVTQSPTHLIKTRGQQVTLRCSPKSGHDTVSWYQQALGQGPQFIFQYYEEEERQRGNFPDRFSGHQFPNYSSELNVNALLLGDSALYLCASGGAQGAYYGYTFGSGTRLTVV.

The rearrangement joins TRBV27 to TRBJ2-7, with TRBD2 identical over 7 bases. Per germline, CDR1 MNHEY and CDR2 SMNVEV (reference sequence). The CDR3 covers 15 residues. The junction had 5 bases not matched to a gene; V was cut back by 0 bases and J by 3 bases. The CDR3 region is CASSLSGSGGYEQYF. CDR3 bases: TGTGCCAGCAGTTTATCGGGATCGGGGGGCTACGAGCAGTACTTC.

This clone is a singleton in its sample. The chain uses TRBV6-5 and TRBJ1-4; unclear D gene. The length of the CDR3 is 13 residues. Trimming removed 8 bases from V and 1 base from J, with 8 bases in between. The germline CDR1 and CDR2 sequences are MNHEY and SVGAGI. Here the CDR3 DNA reads TGTGCCAGCGGCGGGGTAACTAATGAAAAACTGTTTTTT. It yields the protein CASGGVTNEKLFF.

The V and J genes are TRBV19 and TRBJ1-2; D may be TRBD1 (5 bases). Germline loops: CDR1 LNHDA, CDR2 SQIVND (reference sequence). The V and J ends lost 0 bases and 4 bases respectively, with 12 bases between them. The CDR3 covers 15 residues. The CDR3 reads CASSIDPGLIYGYTF. The CDR3 DNA follows: TGTGCCAGTAGTATAGACCCAGGGTTAATCTATGGCTACACCTTC.

CDR3: CASSLPGTGVLVDGYTF. The CDR3, as DNA: TGTGCCAGCAGTTTACCCGGGACAGGAGTTTTGGTTGATGGCTACACCTTC. This chain joins TRBV28 and TRBJ1-2; 8 positions agree with TRBD1. CDR1 is MDHEN, CDR2 SYDVKM, per germline. Trimming at V came to 2 bases and at J to 6 bases, leaving 14 bases not matched to a gene. The length of the CDR3 is 17 residues.

The chain combines TRBV5-1 with TRBJ2-1; the match to TRBD2 covers 8 bases. CDR1 is SGHRS and CDR2 is YFSETQ in the germline V gene. The CDR3 has 16 residues. J lost 5 bases, V lost 3 bases, and 10 bases had no gene match. The CDR3 loop is CASSWASGLVDNEQFF. The CDR3 DNA is TGCGCCAGCAGCTGGGCCTCGGGACTAGTGGACAATGAGCAGTTCTTC.

This clone was picked up one time. The V gene is TRBV5-4, the J gene TRBJ2-5, with TRBD1 matching over 10 bases. The CDR3 sequence is 16 residues long. The germline V gene has CDR1 SGHNT and CDR2 YYREEE (reference sequence). Unmatched junction bases numbered 6, after V lost 3 bases and J lost 1 base. The CDR3 is CASSSYRDRGQETQYF. The CDR3 nucleotides read TGTGCCAGCAGCTCGTACCGGGACAGGGGCCAAGAGACCCAGTACTTC.

This chain links TRBV19 with TRBJ1-2; D call uncertain. V was trimmed by 4 bases and J by 3 bases, leaving 12 bases between them. Germline-derived CDR1 and CDR2 are LNHDA and SQIVND (reference sequence). CDR3 length: 14 amino acids. The CDR3 DNA sequence: TGTGCCAGTAGTACCCCGGGAAGGGACTATGGCTACACCTTC. Translating it yields CASSTPGRDYGYTF.

The chain couples TRBV11-2 to TRBJ2-7, with 8 bases lining up with TRBD1. The CDR3 loop spans 14 amino acids. V was pared by 4 bases and J by 2 bases, with 4 bases of the junction left unmatched. The V gene's germline CDR1 is SGHAT and CDR2 FQNNGV. The DNA for the CDR3 is TGTGCCAGCAGCTCCCGGACAGGGACCTACGAGCAGTACTTC. Translation gives CASSSRTGTYEQYF.

This chain uses TRBV24-1 with TRBJ2-1, with D perhaps matching TRBD1 (6 bases). The germline V and J ends were trimmed by 3 bases and 4 bases, with 12 bases remaining between them. Germline assignment: CDR1 KGHDR and CDR2 SFDVKD. The CDR3 totals 15 residues. CDR3 DNA: TGTGCCACCAGTGATCCAGGGGTGGTTTACAATGAGCAGTTCTTC. Its translation: CATSDPGVVYNEQFF.

The rearrangement links TRBV5-6 to TRBJ2-7, with TRBD1 matching 7 bases. The CDR3 loop spans 14 amino acids. Germline values: CDR1 SGHDT, CDR2 YYEEEE. After removal of 0 bases from V and 5 bases from J, the junction contained 5 bases not matched to a gene. As DNA, the CDR3 is TGTGCCAGCAGCTTGGAATGGACAGGCGACGAGCAGTACTTC. It yields the protein CASSLEWTGDEQYF. Based on the CDR3 plus reference TRBV5-6 and TRBJ2-7, the full variable domain is DAGVTQSPTHLIKTRGQQVTLRCSPKSGHDTVSWYQQALGQGPQFIFQYYEEEERQRGNFPDRFSGHQFPNYSSELNVNALLLGDSALYLCASSLEWTGDEQYFGPGTRLTVT.

This chain uses TRBV6-5 with TRBJ2-2, with D possibly matching TRBD2 (6 bases). Trimming left V 8 bases short and J 1 base short, with 11 bases between. Per germline, CDR1 MNHEY and CDR2 SVGAGI. The CDR3 loop spans 14 amino acids. The CDR3 sequence is CASRGSGNTGELFF. For the CDR3, the DNA is TGTGCCAGCCGGGGGTCAGGGAACACCGGGGAGCTGTTTTTT.

This clone was picked up one time. The chain uses TRBV10-3 and TRBJ1-6, with D possibly matching TRBD1 (5 bases). The CDR3 length is 15 residues. The V gene's germline CDR1 is ENHRY and CDR2 SYGVKD. Deletions cut 2 bases from V and 7 bases from J, with 12 bases between. In DNA form, the CDR3 reads TGTGCCATCAGTGAGAGGGGAGGGGCAAATTCACCCCTCCACTTT. Encoded protein: CAISERGGANSPLHF.

The rearrangement uses TRBV7-9 and TRBJ1-5; D is possibly TRBD1 (6 bases). Per the germline V gene, CDR1 is SEHNR and CDR2 is FQNEAQ (reference sequence). V dropped 4 bases and J dropped 3 bases, with 13 bases sitting between them. This CDR3 is 15 amino acids long. The CDR3 loop reads CASSSGRQANQPQHF. The CDR3 nucleotides read TGTGCCAGCAGCTCTGGGAGACAGGCCAATCAGCCCCAGCATTTT.

The gene calls are TRBV14 and TRBJ2-3; D is perhaps TRBD2 (5 bases). Per germline, CDR1 SGHDN and CDR2 FVKESK. Between the trimmed V and J ends, which lost 2 bases and 0 bases, there was a span of 12 bases. The CDR3 runs to 16 residues. The CDR3 DNA is TGTGCCAGCAGCCAATCCTCGGGGTACAGCACAGATACGCAGTATTTT. Amino acids: CASSQSSGYSTDTQYF.

The chain employs TRBV3-1 (or the pseudogene TRBV3-2) and TRBJ1-6; 7 bases align to TRBD1. This CDR3 comprises 15 residues. With 6 bases clipped from V and 5 bases from J, the junction kept 7 bases outside the gene matches. Germline V gene sequence: CDR1 LGHDT, CDR2 YNNKEL (reference sequence). The chain's CDR3 is CASSHPTGNNSPLHF. DNA for the CDR3: TGTGCCAGCAGTCACCCGACAGGGAATAATTCACCCCTCCACTTT.

The chain joins TRBV9 to TRBJ2-2; 10 positions match TRBD2. V lost 4 bases and J lost 6; bases outside the gene matches: 9. This CDR3 has 16 amino acids. The V gene's germline CDR1 is SGDLS and CDR2 YYNGEE. The CDR3 bases are TGTGCCAGCAGCTCATCTAGCGGGAGAAGATCCGGGGAGCTGTTTTTT. Encoded protein: CASSSSSGRRSGELFF.

Only one count was recorded for this clone. The chain recombines TRBV5-4 with TRBJ1-2; D is ambiguous. Germline CDR1 is SGHNT and CDR2 is YYREEE (reference sequence). The CDR3 has 13 amino acids. V gave up 2 bases and J gave up 0 bases, with 5 bases separating them. CDR3 protein: CASSFESNYGYTF. The CDR3 nucleotides are TGTGCCAGCAGCTTCGAGTCTAACTATGGCTACACCTTC.

This chain joins TRBV6-6 and TRBJ1-4, with 7 bases that match TRBD1. The germline V gene has CDR1 MNHNY and CDR2 SVGAGI (reference sequence). The CDR3 totals 16 residues. With V trimmed by 6 bases and J by 0 bases, 7 bases remained unmatched. DNA of the CDR3: TGTGCCAGCAGCCTCGACAGGGCTGCAACTAATGAAAAACTGTTTTTT. Amino acids: CASSLDRAATNEKLFF.

This rearrangement joins TRBV15 to TRBJ2-7; unclear D gene. Trimming took off 5 bases at V and 4 bases at J, with 12 bases between the two ends. The CDR3 totals 13 residues. Germline lookup yields CDR1 LNHNV and CDR2 YYDKDF (reference sequence). This chain's CDR3 is CATSVRRLYEQYF. CDR3 nucleotide sequence: TGTGCCACCAGCGTCAGGCGCCTTTACGAGCAGTACTTC.

The genes are TRBV27 and TRBJ2-7; 7 bases are a match to TRBD1. Germline-derived CDR1 and CDR2 are MNHEY and SMNVEV (reference sequence). With V trimmed by 6 bases and J by 3 bases, 14 bases remained unmatched. There are 16 residues in the CDR3. CDR3 loop: CASSRQGFSPYYEQYF. The CDR3 DNA reads as TGTGCCAGCAGCAGACAGGGTTTTTCCCCCTACTACGAGCAGTACTTC.

V and J are TRBV11-2 and TRBJ1-2, with TRBD1 matching 7 bases. The germline CDR1 and CDR2 sequences are SGHAT and FQNNGV. The CDR3 extends over 17 amino acids. V was clipped by 1 base and J by 0 bases; unmatched bases: 8. CDR3 DNA sequence: TGTGCCAGCAGCTTAGCCTACAGGGGCCAGCCTAACTATGGCTACACCTTC. Translation gives CASSLAYRGQPNYGYTF. The full variable domain, completed using reference TRBV11-2 and TRBJ1-2, is EAGVAQSPRYKIIEKRQSVAFWCNPISGHATLYWYQQILGQGPKLLIQFQNNGVVDDSQLPKDRFSAERLKGVDSTLKIQPAKLEDSAVYLCASSLAYRGQPNYGYTFGSGTRLTVV.

This clone was detected once. This rearrangement joins TRBV29-1 to TRBJ1-2, with TRBD1 matching over 10 bases. The CDR3 loop spans 12 amino acids. The germline V gene has CDR1 SQVTM and CDR2 ANQGSEA. Trimming removed 5 bases from V and 5 bases from J; junction bases left unmatched: 2. The CDR3 DNA reads TGCAGCGTTCCGGGACAGGGGTATGGCTACACCTTC. Encoded protein: CSVPGQGYGYTF.

This clone has only a few counts. The chain combines TRBV7-9 with TRBJ1-1, with 10 bases that match TRBD1. This CDR3 region has 15 residues. Unmatched junction bases numbered 6, after V lost 4 bases and J lost 4 bases. Germline CDR1 is SEHNR and CDR2 is FQNEAQ (reference sequence). This CDR3 reads CASSWGTGASTEAFF. The CDR3 DNA reads TGTGCCAGCAGCTGGGGGACAGGGGCGAGCACTGAAGCTTTCTTT.

The chain carries TRBV4-2 and TRBJ2-1; 16 nucleotides agree with TRBD2. The CDR3 sequence is 18 residues long. Losses at the gene ends were 2 bases for V and 7 bases for J; bases not matched to a gene: 8. The germline V gene encodes CDR1 LGHNA and CDR2 YNFKEQ. CDR3 loop: CASSQTGTSGRGGNEQFF. In nucleotides, the CDR3 is TGTGCCAGCAGCCAAACCGGGACTAGCGGGAGGGGGGGGAATGAGCAGTTCTTC.

This chain connects TRBV5-1 to TRBJ2-3, with D tentatively TRBD1 (5 bases). The germline V gene encodes CDR1 SGHRS and CDR2 YFSETQ. The CDR3 has 19 residues. Trimming removed 4 bases from V and 0 bases from J, with 24 bases in between. The CDR3 DNA sequence: TGCGCCAGCAGCGCCGATGGACAAATCCTGTTTTCTAGCACAGATACGCAGTATTTT. Residues: CASSADGQILFSSTDTQYF.